This entry lists 29 T cell receptor beta chains sequenced from one sample in a study of T cell repertoires in cytomegalovirus infection. Antigen specificity for these receptors is unknown. TCRdb used MiXCR to reprocess the reads, holding one entry per CDR3 protein. The sample shows 110,000 to 150,000 distinct CDR3 sequences, 25% to 35% of them seen only once. The material sequenced was CD8+ T cells from cultured PBMCs, taken from culture after CMV antigen stimulation. The receptors derive from a human donor in good health (CMV status not recorded). Some clones in this sample may be carry-over from other donors' samples.

The rearrangement joins TRBV6-6 to TRBJ1-4; D is undetermined. V was cut by 4 bases and J by 8 bases, with 17 bases left in between. Germline V CDR1 and CDR2: MNHNY, SVGAGI (reference sequence). The CDR3 runs 15 residues. Here the CDR3 DNA reads TGTGCCAGCAGTTCACTAACGCGGTTTGGGGAAAAACTGTTTTTT. This sequence encodes CASSSLTRFGEKLFF.

In this sample, this clonotype turned up a few times. The chain uses TRBV7-2 and TRBJ1-4; D unresolved. CDR3 length equals 12 residues. Trimming took off 4 bases at V and 5 bases at J, with 5 bases between the two ends. Germline CDR1 reads SGHTA; CDR2 reads FQGNSA. CDR3 DNA sequence: TGTGCCAGCAGCTCCCCCAATGAAAAACTGTTTTTT. Protein: CASSSPNEKLFF.

This clonotype was seen at least ten times. The chain employs TRBV9 and TRBJ1-6, with a tentative D call TRBD1 (5 bases). The V gene's germline CDR1 is SGDLS and CDR2 YYNGEE. The CDR3 loop spans 15 amino acids. V was clipped by 0 bases and J by 7 bases, with 11 bases between them. CDR3 loop: CASSVEGVSNSPLHF. In DNA, the CDR3 is TGTGCCAGCAGCGTAGAAGGGGTGAGCAATTCACCCCTCCACTTT.

Remarks on this clonotype: Mismatch with germline at one junction end may stem from a read error. This chain joins TRBV12-3 or TRBV12-4 and TRBJ2-1; no reliable D call. The CDR3 is 13 amino acids. For the CDR3, the DNA is TGTGCCAGCAGTTTATTTAAGGCGGATCCCCCGGCCTTC. Translation gives CASSLFKADPPAF.

By its share, this clonotype is medium-sized. This rearrangement joins TRBV2 to TRBJ2-1; 9 bases align to TRBD2. V lost 6 bases to trimming and J lost 0 bases; unmatched junction nucleotides: 3. Germline values: CDR1 SNHLY, CDR2 FYNNEI. The CDR3 loop spans 15 amino acids. The CDR3 bases are TGTGCCAGCAGGCCGACTAGCGGCTCCTACAATGAGCAGTTCTTC. Residues: CASRPTSGSYNEQFF.

The genes are TRBV9 and TRBJ2-3; a weak D match, TRBD2 (6 bases). The length of the CDR3 is 18 residues. Germline assignment: CDR1 SGDLS and CDR2 YYNGEE. V shed 4 bases and J shed 4 bases, with 25 bases lying between them. This CDR3 is CASSSSGAPMGGADTQYF. CDR3 bases: TGTGCCAGCAGCTCCTCGGGAGCCCCAATGGGTGGGGCAGATACGCAGTATTTT.

In DNA form, the CDR3 reads TGCAGTGCTAAAGGACTAGCGGGGAATGAGCAGTTCTTC. This codes for CSAKGLAGNEQFF. The V and J genes are TRBV20-1 and TRBJ2-1; 12 positions agree with TRBD2. Germline V gives CDR1 DFQATT, CDR2 SNEGSKA (reference sequence). After removal of 4 bases from V and 7 bases from J, the junction contained 2 bases not matched to a gene. CDR3 length: 13 residues.

The chain joins TRBV24-1 to TRBJ2-3; D is ambiguous. CDR1 and CDR2 (germline): KGHDR, SFDVKD. Trimming removed 3 bases at V and 0 bases at J, with 3 bases between. This CDR3 region has 13 residues. This CDR3 reads CATSDDSTDTQYF. As DNA, the CDR3 is TGTGCCACCAGTGATGACAGCACAGATACGCAGTATTTT.

This clonotype was counted only a few times. The genes are TRBV5-4 and TRBJ2-7, with TRBD1 matching over 10 bases. The CDR3 totals 14 residues. Germline loops: CDR1 SGHNT, CDR2 YYREEE (reference sequence). Trimming took 4 bases from V and 3 from J; bases not matched to a gene: 4. The CDR3 nucleotides are TGTGCCAGCAGCGGGGGGGACAGGGGCTACGAGCAGTACTTC. Its translation: CASSGGDRGYEQYF.

The V call is TRBV6-5, the J call TRBJ1-4; D remains unclear. Germline lookup yields CDR1 MNHEY and CDR2 SVGAGI. The CDR3 totals 16 residues. V lost 2 bases to trimming and J lost 0 bases, with 10 bases between them. The CDR3 loop is CASSYEWSPTNEKLFF. For the CDR3, the DNA is TGTGCCAGCAGTTACGAGTGGAGCCCAACTAATGAAAAACTGTTTTTT.

The chain is built from TRBV4-2 and TRBJ2-7, with TRBD1 as a possible D gene (6 bases). Germline loops: CDR1 LGHNA, CDR2 YNFKEQ. Trimming cost V 2 bases and J 0 bases, with 17 bases left between them. CDR3 size: 17 residues. CDR3 nucleotide sequence: TGTGCCAGCAGCCAACTTGCCGGGACAAGCGTCTCCTACGAGCAGTACTTC. It codes for CASSQLAGTSVSYEQYF.

The V call is TRBV27, the J call TRBJ2-1, with 7 bases matching TRBD1. The J segment lost 3 bases and the V segment lost 5 bases, leaving 4 bases of the junction unmatched. CDR3 size: 14 residues. CDR1 and CDR2 from the germline V gene are MNHEY and SMNVEV (reference sequence). In nucleotides, the CDR3 is TGTGCCAGCAGTGGACAGGACCGCTACAATGAGCAGTTCTTC. Translation: CASSGQDRYNEQFF.

The chain is built from TRBV2 and TRBJ1-2; weak D call: TRBD1 (6 bases). Germline lookup yields CDR1 SNHLY and CDR2 FYNNEI. Trimming took 1 base from V and 4 from J, leaving 10 bases between them. This CDR3 is 14 amino acids long. The CDR3 is CASSEEGEPYGYTF. CDR3 DNA: TGTGCCAGCAGTGAAGAGGGGGAACCCTATGGCTACACCTTC.

The J gene is TRBJ1-5, the V gene TRBV28, with TRBD1 identical over 10 bases. Germline V CDR1 and CDR2: MDHEN, SYDVKM. The CDR3 totals 19 residues. With 2 bases clipped from V and 2 bases from J, the junction kept 12 bases outside the gene matches. The chain's CDR3 is CASSLGLGTGDWRNQPQHF. In DNA form, the CDR3 reads TGTGCCAGCAGTTTAGGGTTGGGGACAGGGGATTGGCGCAATCAGCCCCAGCATTTT.

This clonotype was observed many times. The CDR3: CASSFGAGTDTQYF. In nucleotides, the CDR3 is TGTGCCAGCAGCTTTGGTGCTGGCACAGATACGCAGTATTTT. The chain carries TRBV7-9 and TRBJ2-3; unclear D gene. CDR3 length: 14 amino acids. Trimming took off 3 bases at V and 1 base at J, with 8 bases between the two ends. Germline-derived CDR1 and CDR2 are SEHNR and FQNEAQ (reference sequence).

The chain uses TRBV19 and TRBJ2-1; 7 nucleotides agree with TRBD2. Trimming took 7 bases from V and 2 from J; bases not matched to a gene: 8. This CDR3 spans 15 amino acids. Germline loops: CDR1 LNHDA, CDR2 SQIVND (reference sequence). Written as DNA, the CDR3 is TGTGCCAGTACCCGATCTAGCGGCACCTACAATGAGCAGTTCTTC. Encoded protein: CASTRSSGTYNEQFF.

This clonotype came up a few times. The J gene is TRBJ2-1, the V gene TRBV7-9; D gene unclear. Trimming shortened V by 5 bases and J by 3 bases, and 11 bases separated the two germline ends. This CDR3 region has 14 residues. CDR1 and CDR2 (germline): SEHNR, FQNEAQ (reference sequence). CDR3 nucleotide sequence: TGTGCCAGCAGCCCCGAGAGTAACTACAATGAGCAGTTCTTC. Encoded protein: CASSPESNYNEQFF.

This clonotype was seen ten or more times. The V call is TRBV5-4, the J call TRBJ2-2, with no clear D. Trimming stripped 4 bases from V and 5 bases from J, with 6 bases between. Per germline, CDR1 SGHNT and CDR2 YYREEE (reference sequence). CDR3 length: 12 amino acids. The CDR3 DNA follows: TGTGCCAGCAGCCCCGGGACCGGGGAGCTGTTTTTT. Its translation is CASSPGTGELFF.

This clonotype was counted at least ten times. This chain links TRBV12-3 or TRBV12-4 with TRBJ2-2, with TRBD2 matching over 7 bases. The V and J ends lost 6 bases and 7 bases, in that order; junction bases with no gene match: 11. The CDR3 sequence is 15 residues long. The CDR3 bases are TGTGCCAGCAGGCGGGGGACCCCCGTCGGCGGGGAGCTGTTTTTT. The encoded protein is CASRRGTPVGGELFF.

The chain links TRBV6-1 to TRBJ2-5; tentatively, D is TRBD2 (5 bases). Looked up from germline, CDR1 is MNHNS and CDR2 is SASEGT. The CDR3 covers 13 residues. The V and J ends lost 4 bases and 5 bases respectively, with 11 bases between them. This chain's CDR3 is CASSGWTAETQYF. CDR3 coding DNA: TGTGCCAGCAGTGGATGGACTGCTGAGACCCAGTACTTC.

This clonotype was picked up a small number of times. The rearrangement links TRBV7-8 to TRBJ1-1; D ambiguous. V lost 6 bases and J lost 5, with 16 bases in between. Germline loops: CDR1 SGHVS, CDR2 FQNEAQ. The length of the CDR3 is 14 residues. CDR3 DNA: TGTGCCAGCAGACTGGAGGGTTGGACGACTGAAGCTTTCTTT. This encodes CASRLEGWTTEAFF.

This clonotype has only a few counts. V usage is TRBV7-3 and J usage is TRBJ2-1, with 10 nucleotides matching TRBD2. Germline values: CDR1 SGHTA, CDR2 FQGTGA. J was trimmed by 0 bases and V by 5 bases; bases with no gene match: 22. The CDR3 spans 22 residues. The CDR3 spells CASSPHSRGLAGARSSYNEQFF. The CDR3 coding sequence is TGTGCCAGCAGCCCCCACTCCAGAGGGCTAGCGGGGGCAAGGAGCTCCTACAATGAGCAGTTCTTC.

The count of this clonotype is one. This sequence joins TRBV7-9 and TRBJ1-5, with a weak D call TRBD1 (6 bases). Deletions cut 5 bases from V and 0 bases from J, with 11 bases between. Germline V gene data show CDR1 as SEHNR and CDR2 as FQNEAQ (reference sequence). The CDR3 totals 15 residues. The CDR3 DNA sequence: TGTGCCAGCAGCCCGCAGGGGCATAGCAATCAGCCCCAGCATTTT. It codes for CASSPQGHSNQPQHF.

There are many counts of this clonotype. This rearrangement joins TRBV7-6 to TRBJ2-2; perhaps TRBD1 as D (6 bases). V was pared by 1 base and J by 2 bases, with 14 bases between. This CDR3 has 17 residues. The germline V gene encodes CDR1 SGHVS and CDR2 FNYEAQ. The CDR3 loop reads CASSLEVRTANTGELFF. The CDR3, as DNA: TGTGCCAGCAGCTTAGAGGTTAGGACAGCAAACACCGGGGAGCTGTTTTTT.

V gene TRBV2 combines with J gene TRBJ1-2; 7 nucleotides align to TRBD1. Germline V gene data show CDR1 as SNHLY and CDR2 as FYNNEI. The length of the CDR3 is 15 residues. The ends lost 7 bases at V and 0 bases at J; junction bases unmatched: 8. The CDR3 DNA follows: TGTGCCAGCATCCGACAGGGCGTAACTAACTATGGCTACACCTTC. Encoded protein: CASIRQGVTNYGYTF.

The chain employs TRBV25-1 and TRBJ1-4; the match to TRBD1 covers 7 bases. Germline CDR1 reads MGHDK; CDR2 reads SYGVNS. This CDR3 has 14 amino acids. V shed 3 bases and J 8 bases; nucleotides not matched to a gene: 6. The CDR3 reads CASSEPGGKEKLFF. The CDR3 bases are TGTGCCAGCAGTGAGCCAGGGGGAAAAGAAAAACTGTTTTTT.

This rearrangement joins TRBV14 to TRBJ2-5; TRBD1 matches at 7 bases. With 6 bases clipped from V and 5 bases from J, the junction kept 6 bases outside the gene matches. The CDR3 runs 13 residues. CDR1 and CDR2 (germline): SGHDN, FVKESK. CDR3 residues: CASRRQGWETQYF. In nucleotides, the CDR3 is TGTGCCAGCAGACGACAGGGTTGGGAGACCCAGTACTTC.

This clonotype was seen more than once but under ten times. J is TRBJ1-1 and V is TRBV3-1; D not resolved. Germline V lookup: CDR1 LGHDT, CDR2 YNNKEL (reference sequence). V was clipped by 4 bases and J by 5 bases, with 14 bases between them. The CDR3 is 14 amino acids. CDR3 residues: CASSPGPSGTEAFF. In nucleotides, the CDR3 is TGTGCCAGCAGCCCCGGTCCTTCGGGGACTGAAGCTTTCTTT.

This clonotype was detected a few times. This chain connects TRBV7-6 to TRBJ2-1, with 13 bases that match TRBD2. The ends lost 3 bases at V and 8 bases at J; junction bases unmatched: 4. The CDR3 is 15 residues long. In germline, CDR1 is SGHVS, CDR2 FNYEAQ. CDR3: CASSFTSGGAYEQFF. The CDR3 region has the DNA TGTGCCAGCAGCTTCACTAGCGGGGGGGCATATGAGCAGTTCTTC.